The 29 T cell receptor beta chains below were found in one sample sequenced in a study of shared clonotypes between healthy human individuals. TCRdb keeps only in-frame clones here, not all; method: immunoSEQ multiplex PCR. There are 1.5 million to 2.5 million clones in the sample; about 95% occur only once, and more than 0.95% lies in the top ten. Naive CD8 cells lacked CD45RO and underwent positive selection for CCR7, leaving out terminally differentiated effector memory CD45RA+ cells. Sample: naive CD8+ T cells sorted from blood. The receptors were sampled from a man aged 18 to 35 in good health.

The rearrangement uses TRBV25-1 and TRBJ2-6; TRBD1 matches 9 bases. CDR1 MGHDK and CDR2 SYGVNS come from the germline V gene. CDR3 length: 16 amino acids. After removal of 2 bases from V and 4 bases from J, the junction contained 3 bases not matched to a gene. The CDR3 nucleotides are TGTGCCAGCAGTGAAAGGACAGGGGCCGGGGCCAACGTCCTGACTTTC. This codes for CASSERTGAGANVLTF.

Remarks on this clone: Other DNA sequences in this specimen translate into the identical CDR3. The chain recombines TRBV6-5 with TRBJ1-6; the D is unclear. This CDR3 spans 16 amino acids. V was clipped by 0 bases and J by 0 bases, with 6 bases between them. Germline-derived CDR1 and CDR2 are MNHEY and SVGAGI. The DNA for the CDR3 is TGTGCCAGCAGTTACTCAGGAAGCTCCTATAATTCACCCCTCCACTTT. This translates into CASSYSGSSYNSPLHF.

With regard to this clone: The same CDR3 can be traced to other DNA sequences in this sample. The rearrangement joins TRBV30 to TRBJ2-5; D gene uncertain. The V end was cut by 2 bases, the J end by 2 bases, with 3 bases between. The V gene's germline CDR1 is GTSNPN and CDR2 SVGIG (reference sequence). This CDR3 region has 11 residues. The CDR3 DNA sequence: TGTGCCTGGAGTCCGCAAGAGACCCAGTACTTC. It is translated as CAWSPQETQYF.

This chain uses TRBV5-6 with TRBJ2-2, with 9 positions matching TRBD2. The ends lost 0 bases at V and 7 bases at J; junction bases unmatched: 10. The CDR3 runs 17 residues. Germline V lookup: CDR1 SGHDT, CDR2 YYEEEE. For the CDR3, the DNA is TGTGCCAGCAGCTTGGAAGGCCAGCGGGAGGTGGTCGGGGAGCTGTTTTTT. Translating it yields CASSLEGQREVVGELFF.

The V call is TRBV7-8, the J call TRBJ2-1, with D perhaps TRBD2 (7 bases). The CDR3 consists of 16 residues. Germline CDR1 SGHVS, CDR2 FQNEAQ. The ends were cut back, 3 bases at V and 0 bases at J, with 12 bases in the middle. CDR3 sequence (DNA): TGTGCCAGCAGCTTGGGGGGGCCAAGCTCCTACAATGAGCAGTTCTTC. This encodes CASSLGGPSSYNEQFF.

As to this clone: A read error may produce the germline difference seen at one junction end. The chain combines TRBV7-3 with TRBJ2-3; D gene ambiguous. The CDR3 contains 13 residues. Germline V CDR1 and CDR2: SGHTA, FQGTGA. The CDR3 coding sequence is TGTGCCAGCAGCTTAACCGCCACAGCTACGCAGTATTTT. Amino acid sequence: CASSLTATATQYF. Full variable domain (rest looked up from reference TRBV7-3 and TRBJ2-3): GAGVSQTPSNKVTEKGKYVELRCDPISGHTALYWYRQSLGQGPEFLIYFQGTGAADDSGLPNDRFFAVRPEGSVSTLKIQRTERGDSAVYLCASSLTATATQYFGPGTRLTVL.

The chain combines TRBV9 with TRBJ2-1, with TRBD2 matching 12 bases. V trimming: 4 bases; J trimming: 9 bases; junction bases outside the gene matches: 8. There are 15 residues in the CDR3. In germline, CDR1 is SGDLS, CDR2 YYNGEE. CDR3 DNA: TGTGCCAGCAGCCCTACTAGCGGGGGGCAGGGTGAGCAGTTCTTC. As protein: CASSPTSGGQGEQFF.

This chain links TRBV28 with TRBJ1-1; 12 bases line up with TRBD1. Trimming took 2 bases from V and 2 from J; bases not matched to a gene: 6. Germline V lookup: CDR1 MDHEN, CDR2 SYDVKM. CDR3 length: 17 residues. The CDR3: CASSLVWGQGANTEAFF. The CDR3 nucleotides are TGTGCCAGCAGTTTAGTTTGGGGACAGGGGGCTAACACTGAAGCTTTCTTT.

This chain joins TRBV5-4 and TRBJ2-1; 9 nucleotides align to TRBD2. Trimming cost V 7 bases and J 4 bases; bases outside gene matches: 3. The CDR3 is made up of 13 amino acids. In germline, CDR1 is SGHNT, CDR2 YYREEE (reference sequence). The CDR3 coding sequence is TGTGCCAGCGAGCTAGCGGGATACAATGAGCAGTTCTTC. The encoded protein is CASELAGYNEQFF.

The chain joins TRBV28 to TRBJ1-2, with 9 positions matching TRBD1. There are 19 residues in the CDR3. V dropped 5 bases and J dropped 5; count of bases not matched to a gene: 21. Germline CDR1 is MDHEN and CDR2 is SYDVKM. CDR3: CASSGRPGQGALGLYGYTF. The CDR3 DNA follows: TGTGCCAGCAGTGGAAGACCGGGACAGGGAGCTTTGGGGTTATATGGCTACACCTTC.

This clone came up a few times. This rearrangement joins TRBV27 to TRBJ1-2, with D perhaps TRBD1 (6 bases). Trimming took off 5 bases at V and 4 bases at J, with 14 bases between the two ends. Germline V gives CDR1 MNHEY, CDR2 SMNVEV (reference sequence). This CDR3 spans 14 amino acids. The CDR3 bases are TGTGCCAGCAGTCCGGACAGCTCTTTCTATGGCTACACCTTC. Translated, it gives CASSPDSSFYGYTF.

The CDR3 reads CASSSLSTGTTGELFF. The CDR3, as DNA: TGTGCCAGCAGTTCCTTATCGACAGGAACCACCGGGGAGCTGTTTTTT. The chain employs TRBV6-6 and TRBJ2-2; the D gene is possibly TRBD1 (6 bases). Germline V gene sequence: CDR1 MNHNY, CDR2 SVGAGI (reference sequence). With 4 bases removed from V and 4 bases from J, the gap between germline ends came to 16 bases. The CDR3 extends over 16 amino acids.

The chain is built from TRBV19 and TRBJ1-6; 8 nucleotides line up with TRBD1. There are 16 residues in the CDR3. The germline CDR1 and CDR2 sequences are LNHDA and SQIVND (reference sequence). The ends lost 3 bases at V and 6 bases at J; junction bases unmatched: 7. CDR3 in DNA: TGTGCCAGTAGTATTGGGGGACAGGACCCTAATTCACCCCTCCACTTT. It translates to CASSIGGQDPNSPLHF.

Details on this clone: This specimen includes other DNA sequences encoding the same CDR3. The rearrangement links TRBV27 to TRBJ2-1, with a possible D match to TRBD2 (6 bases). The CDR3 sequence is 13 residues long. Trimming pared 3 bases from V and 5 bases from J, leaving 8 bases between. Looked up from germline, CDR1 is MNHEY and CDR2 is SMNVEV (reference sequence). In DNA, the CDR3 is TGTGCCAGCAGTTTTGGACTACACAATGAGCAGTTCTTC. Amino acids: CASSFGLHNEQFF.

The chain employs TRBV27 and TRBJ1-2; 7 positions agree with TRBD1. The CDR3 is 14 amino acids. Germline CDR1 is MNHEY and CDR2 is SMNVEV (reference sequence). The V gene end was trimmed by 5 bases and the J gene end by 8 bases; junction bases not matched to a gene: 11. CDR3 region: CASSQGGGYGGYTF. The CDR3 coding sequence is TGTGCCAGCAGTCAGGGAGGGGGCTATGGCGGCTACACCTTC.

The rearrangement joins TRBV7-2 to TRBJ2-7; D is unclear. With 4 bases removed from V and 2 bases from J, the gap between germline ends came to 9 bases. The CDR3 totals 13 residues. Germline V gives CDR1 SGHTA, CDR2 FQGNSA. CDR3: CASSSRPPYEQYF. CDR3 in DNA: TGTGCCAGCAGCTCCCGCCCACCCTACGAGCAGTACTTC.

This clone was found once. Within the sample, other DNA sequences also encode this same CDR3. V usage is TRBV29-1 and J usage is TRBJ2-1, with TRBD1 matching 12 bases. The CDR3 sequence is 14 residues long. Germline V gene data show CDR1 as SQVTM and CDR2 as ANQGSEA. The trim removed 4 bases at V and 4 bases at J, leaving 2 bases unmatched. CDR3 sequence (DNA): TGCAGCGTTGTGGGACAGGGGGCTTACAATGAGCAGTTCTTC. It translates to CSVVGQGAYNEQFF.

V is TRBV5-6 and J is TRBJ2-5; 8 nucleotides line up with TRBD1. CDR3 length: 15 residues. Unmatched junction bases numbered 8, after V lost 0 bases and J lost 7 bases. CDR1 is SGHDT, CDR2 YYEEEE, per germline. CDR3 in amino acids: CASSLVPTGAGTQYF. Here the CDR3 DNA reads TGTGCCAGCAGCTTGGTCCCGACAGGGGCCGGGACCCAGTACTTC.

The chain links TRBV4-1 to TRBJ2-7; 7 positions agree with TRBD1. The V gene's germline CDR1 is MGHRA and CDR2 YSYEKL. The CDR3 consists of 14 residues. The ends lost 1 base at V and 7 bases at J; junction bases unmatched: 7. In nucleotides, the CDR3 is TGCGCCAGCAGCCAAGGACAGGGTTTGTGGGAGCAGTACTTC. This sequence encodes CASSQGQGLWEQYF.

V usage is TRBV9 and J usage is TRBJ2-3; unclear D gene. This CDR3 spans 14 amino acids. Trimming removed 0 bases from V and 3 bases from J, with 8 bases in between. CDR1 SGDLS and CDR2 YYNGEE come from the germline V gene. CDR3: CASSVDDGTDTQYF. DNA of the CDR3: TGTGCCAGCAGCGTAGATGACGGTACAGATACGCAGTATTTT.

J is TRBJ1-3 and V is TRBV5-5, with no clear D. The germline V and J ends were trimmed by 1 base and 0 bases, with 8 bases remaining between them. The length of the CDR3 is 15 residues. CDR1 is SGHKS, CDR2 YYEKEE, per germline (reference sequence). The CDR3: CASSLTAYSGNTIYF. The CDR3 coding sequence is TGTGCCAGCAGCTTGACAGCCTACTCTGGAAACACCATATATTTT.

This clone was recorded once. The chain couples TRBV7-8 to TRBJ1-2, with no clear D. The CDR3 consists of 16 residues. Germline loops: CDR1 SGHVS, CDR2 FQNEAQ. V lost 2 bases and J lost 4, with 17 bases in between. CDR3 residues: CASSLLIRESLYGYTF. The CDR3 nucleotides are TGTGCCAGCAGCTTATTGATCCGGGAGTCGCTCTATGGCTACACCTTC.

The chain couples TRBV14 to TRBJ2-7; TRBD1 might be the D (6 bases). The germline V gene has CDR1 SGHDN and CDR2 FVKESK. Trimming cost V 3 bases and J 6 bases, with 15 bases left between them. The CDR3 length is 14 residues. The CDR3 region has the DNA TGTGCCAGCAGCCATACAGGGAATTCGGGCGAGCAGTACTTC. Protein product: CASSHTGNSGEQYF.

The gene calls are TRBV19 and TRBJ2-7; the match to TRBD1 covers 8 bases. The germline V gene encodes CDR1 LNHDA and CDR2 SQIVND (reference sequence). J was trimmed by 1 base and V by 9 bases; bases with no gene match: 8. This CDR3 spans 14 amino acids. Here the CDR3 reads CASSDRDESYEQYF. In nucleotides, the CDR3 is TGTGCCAGCTCGGACAGGGACGAATCCTACGAGCAGTACTTC.

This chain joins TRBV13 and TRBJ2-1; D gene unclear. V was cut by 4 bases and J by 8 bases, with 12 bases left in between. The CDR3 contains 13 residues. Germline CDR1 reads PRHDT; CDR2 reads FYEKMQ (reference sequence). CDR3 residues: CASSSSGGDEQFF. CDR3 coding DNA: TGTGCCAGCAGCTCCTCGGGTGGGGATGAGCAGTTCTTC.

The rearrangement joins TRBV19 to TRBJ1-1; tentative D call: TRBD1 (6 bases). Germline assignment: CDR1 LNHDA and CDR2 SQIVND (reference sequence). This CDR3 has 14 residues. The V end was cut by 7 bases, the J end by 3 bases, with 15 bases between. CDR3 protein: CASTQVGGYTEAFF. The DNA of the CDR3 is TGTGCCAGTACCCAAGTGGGGGGCTACACTGAAGCTTTCTTT.

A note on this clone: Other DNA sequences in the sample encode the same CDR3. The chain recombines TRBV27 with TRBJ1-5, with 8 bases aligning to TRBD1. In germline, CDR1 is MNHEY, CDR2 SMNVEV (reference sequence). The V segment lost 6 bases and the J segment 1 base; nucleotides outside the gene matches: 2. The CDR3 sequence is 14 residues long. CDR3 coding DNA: TGTGCCAGCAGGGCAGGGGGCAGCAATCAGCCCCAGCATTTT. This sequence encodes CASRAGGSNQPQHF.

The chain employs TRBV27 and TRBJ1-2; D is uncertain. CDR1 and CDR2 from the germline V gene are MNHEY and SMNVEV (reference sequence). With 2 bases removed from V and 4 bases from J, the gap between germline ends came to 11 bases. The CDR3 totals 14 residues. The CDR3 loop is CASSLTVLGYGYTF. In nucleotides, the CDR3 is TGTGCCAGCAGTTTAACGGTATTGGGCTATGGCTACACCTTC.

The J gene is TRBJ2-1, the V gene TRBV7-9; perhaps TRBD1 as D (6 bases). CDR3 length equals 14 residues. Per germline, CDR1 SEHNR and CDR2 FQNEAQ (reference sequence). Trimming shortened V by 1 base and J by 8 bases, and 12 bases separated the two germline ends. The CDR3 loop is CASSLGQGLDEQFF. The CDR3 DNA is TGTGCCAGCAGCTTAGGGCAGGGGTTGGATGAGCAGTTCTTC. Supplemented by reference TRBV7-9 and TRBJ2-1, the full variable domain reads DTGVSQNPRHKITKRGQNVTFRCDPISEHNRLYWYRQTLGQGPEFLTYFQNEAQLEKSRLLSDRFSAERPKGSFSTLEIQRTEQGDSAMYLCASSLGQGLDEQFFGPGTRLTVL.